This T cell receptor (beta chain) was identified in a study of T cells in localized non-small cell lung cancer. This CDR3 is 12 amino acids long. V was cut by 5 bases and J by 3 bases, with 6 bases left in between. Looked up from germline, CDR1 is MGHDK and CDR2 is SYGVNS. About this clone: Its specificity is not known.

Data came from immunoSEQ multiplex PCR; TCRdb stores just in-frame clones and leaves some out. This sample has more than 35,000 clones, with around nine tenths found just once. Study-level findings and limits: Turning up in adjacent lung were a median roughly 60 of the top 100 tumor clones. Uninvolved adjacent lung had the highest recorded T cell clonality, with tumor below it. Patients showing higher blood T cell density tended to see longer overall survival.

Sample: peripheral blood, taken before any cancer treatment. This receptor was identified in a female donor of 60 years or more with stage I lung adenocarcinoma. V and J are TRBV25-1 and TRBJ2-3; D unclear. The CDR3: CASSLGTDTQYF. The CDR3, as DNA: TGTGCCAGCAGTCTCGGGACAGATACGCAGTATTTT. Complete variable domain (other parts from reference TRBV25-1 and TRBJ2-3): EADIYQTPRYLVIGTGKKITLECSQTMGHDKMYWYQQDPGMELHLIHYSYGVNSTEKGDLSSESTVSRIRTEHFPLTLESARPSHTSQYLCASSLGTDTQYFGPGTRLTVL.